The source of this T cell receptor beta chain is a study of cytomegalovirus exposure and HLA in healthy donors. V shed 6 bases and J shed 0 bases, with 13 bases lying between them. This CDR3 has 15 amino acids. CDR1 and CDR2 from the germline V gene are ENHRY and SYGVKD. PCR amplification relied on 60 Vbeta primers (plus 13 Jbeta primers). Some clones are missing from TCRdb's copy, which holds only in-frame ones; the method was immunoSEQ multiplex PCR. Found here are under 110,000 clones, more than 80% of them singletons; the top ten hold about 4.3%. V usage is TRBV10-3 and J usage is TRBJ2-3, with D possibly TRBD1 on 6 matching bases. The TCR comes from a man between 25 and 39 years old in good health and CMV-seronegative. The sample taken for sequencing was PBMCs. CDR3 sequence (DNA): TGTGCCATCAGCATCCGGGACATAAGCACAGATACGCAGTATTTT. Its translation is CAISIRDISTDTQYF.